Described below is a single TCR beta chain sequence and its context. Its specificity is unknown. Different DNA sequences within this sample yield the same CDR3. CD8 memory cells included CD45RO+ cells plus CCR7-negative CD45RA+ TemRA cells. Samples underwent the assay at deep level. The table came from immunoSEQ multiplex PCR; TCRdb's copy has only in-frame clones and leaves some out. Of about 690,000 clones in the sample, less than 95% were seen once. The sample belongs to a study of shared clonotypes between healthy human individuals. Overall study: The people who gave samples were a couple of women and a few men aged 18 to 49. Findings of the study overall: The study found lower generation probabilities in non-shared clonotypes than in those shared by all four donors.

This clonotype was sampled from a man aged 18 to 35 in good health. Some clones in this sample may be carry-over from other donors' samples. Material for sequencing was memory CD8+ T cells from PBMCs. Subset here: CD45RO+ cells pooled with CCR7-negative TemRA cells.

The CDR3 nucleotides read TGTGCCAGCAGTTTAGGACAGTTGCCCTACGAGCAGTACTTC. Amino acids: CASSLGQLPYEQYF. The rearrangement links TRBV27 to TRBJ2-7; D is possibly TRBD1 (6 bases). The CDR3 spans 14 residues. V gave up 2 bases and J gave up 2 bases, with 10 bases separating them. The V gene's germline CDR1 is MNHEY and CDR2 SMNVEV (reference sequence).